The present TCR beta chain was sequenced within a study of cytomegalovirus exposure and HLA in healthy donors. PCR was performed using 60 Vbeta and 13 Jbeta primers. Some clones are missing from TCRdb's copy, which holds only in-frame ones; the method was immunoSEQ multiplex PCR. The sample has approximately 120,000 clones; around three quarters are singletons. Germline assignment: CDR1 SGHAT and CDR2 FQNNGV. V was clipped by 7 bases and J by 0 bases, with 16 bases between them. The CDR3 has 15 amino acids. The source is a man aged 35-49 years in good health and CMV-seronegative. The sample was PBMCs. The V call is TRBV11-2, the J call TRBJ2-7; no clear D. CDR3 residues: CASTDRALNSYEQYF. CDR3 DNA sequence: TGTGCCAGCACCGATCGAGCCCTAAACTCCTACGAGCAGTACTTC.